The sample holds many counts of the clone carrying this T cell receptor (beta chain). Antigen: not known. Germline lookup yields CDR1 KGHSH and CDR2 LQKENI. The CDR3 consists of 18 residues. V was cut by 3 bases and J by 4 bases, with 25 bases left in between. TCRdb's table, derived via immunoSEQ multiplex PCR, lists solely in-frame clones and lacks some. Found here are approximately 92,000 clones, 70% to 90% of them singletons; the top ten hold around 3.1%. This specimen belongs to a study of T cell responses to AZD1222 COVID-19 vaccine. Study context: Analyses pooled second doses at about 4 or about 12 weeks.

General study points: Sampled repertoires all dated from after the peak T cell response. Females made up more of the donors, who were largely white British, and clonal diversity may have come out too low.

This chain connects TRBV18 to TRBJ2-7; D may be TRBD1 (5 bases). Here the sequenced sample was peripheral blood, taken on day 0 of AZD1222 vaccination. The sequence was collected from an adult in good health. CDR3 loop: CASSPILETVWGSYEQYV. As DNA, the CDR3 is TGTGCCAGCTCACCCATCCTGGAGACAGTTTGGGGAAGTTACGAGCAGTACGTC.